The 25 T cell receptor beta chains listed next were all sequenced from one sample in a study of regulatory T cells in long-lasting Graves disease. Relying on iRepertoire HTBI primers and Arm-PCR of CDR3 regions, the team built TCR beta libraries. TCRdb redid the calling of the multiplex PCR reads with MiXCR, one entry per CDR3 protein. The data show almost 350,000 distinct CDR3 sequences, with 20% seen just once and 29% held by the top ten. Time point noted: persistent/refractory GD, antithyroid drugs over 5 years with positive TRAb. Extracted RNA from PBMCs served as the source of the TCR library. The sequencing here drew on peripheral blood mononuclear cells (PBMCs), taken when the disease was refractory, from a patient treated with antithyroid drugs. The receptors were gathered from a female donor with Graves disease.

The rearrangement links TRBV5-1 to TRBJ2-2; D tentatively reads TRBD1 or TRBD2 (7 bases each). V lost 4 bases and J lost 1, with 20 bases in between. Germline V lookup: CDR1 SGHRS, CDR2 YFSETQ. CDR3 length equals 18 residues. This chain's CDR3 is CASSGRGIASGNTGELFF. The CDR3, as DNA: TGCGCCAGCAGCGGCAGGGGGATAGCTAGCGGGAACACCGGGGAGCTGTTTTTT.

This clonotype was detected ten times or more. The rearrangement links TRBV2 to TRBJ1-4; weak D call: TRBD1 (6 bases). Germline V gives CDR1 SNHLY, CDR2 FYNNEI. V was trimmed by 10 bases and J by 5 bases, leaving 11 bases between them. The CDR3 loop spans 12 amino acids. This chain's CDR3 is CANSRGNEKLFF. The CDR3 DNA sequence: TGTGCCAACTCGAGGGGGAATGAAAAACTGTTTTTT.

A note on this clonotype: A much larger clonotype is one base distant, so this may be a read error. The genes are TRBV6-2 or TRBV6-3 and TRBJ2-7; D is possibly TRBD2 (6 bases). The CDR3 covers 14 residues. With 7 bases removed from V and 3 bases from J, the gap between germline ends came to 16 bases. Germline V gene lookup returns CDR1 MNHEY and CDR2 SVGEGT. The chain's CDR3 is CASTGPSADYEQYF. The CDR3 DNA sequence: TGTGCCAGCACCGGCCCTAGCGCAGACTACGAGCAGTACTTC.

The J gene is TRBJ2-2, the V gene TRBV10-3, with 7 nucleotides matching TRBD2. The germline V gene encodes CDR1 ENHRY and CDR2 SYGVKD. V shed 5 bases and J 4 bases; nucleotides not matched to a gene: 7. This CDR3 has 15 residues. DNA of the CDR3: TGTGCCATCAGTCCGGCGGGGGAGTTCACCGGGGAGCTGTTTTTT. Translating gives CAISPAGEFTGELFF.

As concerns this clonotype: Its ends do not fully match the called genes, so a read error is possible. The chain recombines TRBV7-3 with TRBJ2-7, with TRBD2 identical over 11 bases. CDR1 SGHTA and CDR2 FQGTGA come from the germline V gene. The CDR3 consists of 13 residues. In nucleotides, the CDR3 is TGTGCCTGCAGCTATAGCGGGAGGGGCGAGCAGTACTTC. It specifies CACSYSGRGEQYF. Looking up the rest from reference TRBV7-3 and TRBJ2-7 gives the full variable domain: GAGVSQTPSNKVTEKGKYVELRCDPISGHTALYWYRQSLGQGPEFLIYFQGTGAADDSGLPNDRFFAVRPEGSVSTLKIQRTERGDSAVYLCACSYSGRGEQYFGPGTRLTVT.

This sequence joins TRBV3-1 and TRBJ1-1; D gene unclear. The V gene's germline CDR1 is LGHDT and CDR2 YNNKEL (reference sequence). The CDR3 totals 17 residues. V shed 0 bases and J shed 1 base, with 15 bases lying between them. CDR3 DNA: TGTGCCAGCAGCCAAGAGCCTCGTCTTGGGCAGAACACTGAAGCTTTCTTT. Translated, it gives CASSQEPRLGQNTEAFF.

V usage is TRBV7-9 and J usage is TRBJ2-1, with 10 nucleotides matching TRBD2. The V and J ends lost 5 bases and 4 bases, in that order; junction bases with no gene match: 5. The CDR3 totals 15 residues. Per germline, CDR1 SEHNR and CDR2 FQNEAQ (reference sequence). The CDR3 protein is CASSPSGSPYNEQFF. In nucleotides, the CDR3 is TGTGCCAGCAGCCCTAGCGGGAGTCCTTACAATGAGCAGTTCTTC.

This clonotype was recorded at least ten times. The chain carries TRBV24-1 and TRBJ2-7, with 10 bases that match TRBD2. The CDR3 is 15 amino acids. Germline loops: CDR1 KGHDR, CDR2 SFDVKD. V lost 4 bases and J lost 4; bases outside the gene matches: 6. The CDR3 bases are TGTGCCACCAGTGACCCCGGGACTAGCGTTTACGAGCAGTACTTC. Protein sequence: CATSDPGTSVYEQYF.

This rearrangement joins TRBV10-2 to TRBJ2-2; D possibly corresponds to TRBD2 (5 bases). V was clipped by 5 bases and J by 1 base, with 11 bases between them. This CDR3 spans 15 amino acids. Germline loops: CDR1 WSHSY, CDR2 SAAADI. The DNA of the CDR3 is TGCGCCAGCAGTAAGGACTTCCTGAACACCGGGGAGCTGTTTTTT. Its protein product is CASSKDFLNTGELFF.

Regarding this clonotype: This may be a read error: a much more frequent sequence differs by one nucleotide. The V call is TRBV11-2, the J call TRBJ2-7, with 8 bases fitting TRBD1. The CDR3 extends over 15 amino acids. Germline values: CDR1 SGHAT, CDR2 FQNNGV. CDR3 bases: TGTGCCGGCAGCTCAGGACAGGGCTACTCCTACGAGCAGTACTTC. Its translation is CAGSSGQGYSYEQYF.

This clonotype turned up a few times. The chain couples TRBV28 to TRBJ2-3; the D gene is possibly TRBD2 (6 bases). Germline V gene lookup returns CDR1 MDHEN and CDR2 SYDVKM. CDR3 length equals 16 residues. V lost 7 bases, J lost 0 bases, and 17 bases lay in between. The CDR3 coding sequence is TGTGCCAGCACCAGTATAGCGGCGCCTAGCACAGATACGCAGTATTTT. Translating it yields CASTSIAAPSTDTQYF. The variable domain in full, completed from reference TRBV28 and TRBJ2-3, reads DVKVTQSSRYLVKRTGEKVFLECVQDMDHENMFWYRQDPGLGLRLIYFSYDVKMKEKGDIPEGYSVSREKKERFSLILESASTNQTSMYLCASTSIAAPSTDTQYFGPGTRLTVL.

This clonotype was seen ten or more times. In nucleotides, the CDR3 is TGTGCCAGCAGCTTAACAGGGATGGGGACTGAAGCTTTCTTT. Translated, it gives CASSLTGMGTEAFF. V is TRBV7-3 and J is TRBJ1-1; D gene unclear. CDR1 and CDR2 from the germline V gene are SGHTA and FQGTGA. The CDR3 has 14 residues. Between the trimmed V and J ends, which lost 0 bases and 5 bases, there was a span of 10 bases.

The genes are TRBV4-1 and TRBJ2-7, with 10 bases that match TRBD1. CDR3 length: 14 amino acids. CDR1 and CDR2 from the germline V gene are MGHRA and YSYEKL. The junction had 2 bases not matched to a gene; V was cut back by 1 base and J by 5 bases. This CDR3 is CASSQGQGADEQYF. The CDR3, as DNA: TGCGCCAGCAGCCAAGGACAGGGGGCGGACGAGCAGTACTTC.

At least ten counts were recorded for this clonotype. The J gene is TRBJ2-7, the V gene TRBV28; D is uncertain. V was shortened by 2 bases and J by 3 bases, with 8 bases between the two germline ends. The V gene's germline CDR1 is MDHEN and CDR2 SYDVKM. This CDR3 comprises 13 residues. As DNA, the CDR3 is TGTGCCAGCAGTTTAAGGGAAATCTACGAGCAGTACTTC. Its translation is CASSLREIYEQYF.

This clonotype was seen more than once but under ten times. The J gene is TRBJ1-5, the V gene TRBV5-1; D remains unclear. Germline V gene lookup returns CDR1 SGHRS and CDR2 YFSETQ. V dropped 0 bases and J dropped 6 bases, with 10 bases sitting between them. The CDR3 extends over 14 amino acids. DNA of the CDR3: TGCGCCAGCAGCTTGGGATTCGGGGTTCAGCCCCAGCATTTT. Protein product: CASSLGFGVQPQHF.

This clonotype was counted ten times or more. The V and J genes are TRBV12-3 or TRBV12-4 and TRBJ1-5; 9 positions match TRBD1. The CDR3 length is 17 residues. The trim removed 6 bases at V and 1 base at J, leaving 10 bases unmatched. The CDR3 DNA reads TGTGCCAGCAGCCATGGACAAGGGACAGGGAGCAATCAGCCCCAGCATTTT. Translated: CASSHGQGTGSNQPQHF.

This clonotype occurred many times. The chain recombines TRBV11-2 with TRBJ1-6, with 8 positions matching TRBD1. The CDR3 is 15 amino acids. Germline trimming cut 1 base from V and 7 bases from J; bases unmatched to any gene: 3. Germline V gene sequence: CDR1 SGHAT, CDR2 FQNNGV. CDR3 nucleotides: TGTGCCAGCAGCTTAGGGACAGGGCTCAATTCACCCCTCCACTTT. Protein: CASSLGTGLNSPLHF. The full variable domain, with the rest looked up from reference TRBV11-2 and TRBJ1-6, is EAGVAQSPRYKIIEKRQSVAFWCNPISGHATLYWYQQILGQGPKLLIQFQNNGVVDDSQLPKDRFSAERLKGVDSTLKIQPAKLEDSAVYLCASSLGTGLNSPLHFGNGTRLTVT.

Turning to this clonotype: This may be a read error: a much more frequent sequence differs by one nucleotide. The chain couples TRBV6-1 to TRBJ1-1, with 7 bases lining up with TRBD1. Germline CDR1 and CDR2: MNHNS and SASEGT. This CDR3 has 15 residues. In DNA form, the CDR3 reads TGTGCCAGCAGTGAGCTACAGGGGATTTACACTGAAGCTCTCTTT. It translates to CASSELQGIYTEALF.

This clonotype was observed at least ten times. The rearrangement links TRBV28 to TRBJ2-2; possible D gene TRBD1, 6 bases. Trimming took 2 bases from V and 4 from J, leaving 11 bases between them. This CDR3 has 15 amino acids. From germline, CDR1 is MDHEN and CDR2 SYDVKM. DNA for the CDR3: TGTGCCAGCAGTTTAAGGCTAGGGGGCACCGGGGAGCTGTTTTTT. As protein: CASSLRLGGTGELFF.

The rearrangement uses TRBV30 and TRBJ1-4; a weak D match, TRBD1 (6 bases). The length of the CDR3 is 13 residues. The V end lost 4 bases, the J end lost 6 bases, and 12 bases lay between the germline ends. Per the germline V gene, CDR1 is GTSNPN and CDR2 is SVGIG (reference sequence). As DNA, the CDR3 is TGTGCCTGGAAACAGGGCGTATATGAAAAACTGTTTTTT. Encoded protein: CAWKQGVYEKLFF.

The chain joins TRBV10-3 to TRBJ1-5; the match to TRBD1 covers 8 bases. Germline CDR1 reads ENHRY; CDR2 reads SYGVKD. This CDR3 is 15 amino acids long. V lost 10 bases to trimming and J lost 2 bases; unmatched junction nucleotides: 10. CDR3 residues: CATTGGAVGNQPQHF. CDR3 bases: TGTGCCACCACAGGGGGTGCAGTGGGCAATCAGCCCCAGCATTTT.

This clonotype occurred a few times. The chain couples TRBV15 to TRBJ1-5, with no clear D. V was shortened by 0 bases and J by 7 bases, with 19 bases between the two germline ends. The CDR3 loop spans 17 amino acids. Germline V lookup: CDR1 LNHNV, CDR2 YYDKDF (reference sequence). Here the CDR3 DNA reads TGTGCCACCAGCAGAGATTTCACAGCGGGGAGGCGGCAGCCCCAGCATTTT. Translation gives CATSRDFTAGRRQPQHF. Drawing the rest from reference TRBV15 and TRBJ1-5, the complete variable domain is DAMVIQNPRYQVTQFGKPVTLSCSQTLNHNVMYWYQQKSSQAPKLLFHYYDKDFNNEADTPDNFQSRRPNTSFCFLDIRSPGLGDTAMYLCATSRDFTAGRRQPQHFGDGTRLSIL.

Note on this clonotype: This likely stems from a read error, as it lies one base from a far larger clone. This chain joins TRBV12-3 or TRBV12-4 and TRBJ2-5, with D possibly being TRBD2 (5 bases). Matching the DNA end better, TRBJ2-7 makes the J call doubtful. CDR3 length: 15 amino acids. The CDR3 coding sequence is TGTGCCAGCAGTTTGGGCAGGAGGAGCCCCTACGAGCAGTACTTC. This sequence encodes CASSLGRRSPYEQYF.

The V gene is TRBV7-9, the J gene TRBJ1-6; tentative D call: TRBD1 (5 bases). Germline CDR1 SEHNR, CDR2 FQNEAQ (reference sequence). This CDR3 spans 15 amino acids. V was cut by 5 bases and J by 5 bases, with 13 bases left in between. CDR3 protein: CASSPRDGNNSPLHF. The CDR3 DNA reads TGTGCCAGCAGCCCAAGGGACGGGAATAATTCACCCCTCCACTTT.

The chain uses TRBV4-1 and TRBJ1-2; D remains unclear. The CDR3 has 15 amino acids. Germline CDR1 is MGHRA and CDR2 is YSYEKL. With 1 base removed from V and 4 bases from J, the gap between germline ends came to 13 bases. The DNA of the CDR3 is TGCGCCAGCAGCCAAGCCACGGGTTGGGGCTATGGCTACACCTTC. The encoded protein is CASSQATGWGYGYTF.